The rows below give T cell receptor beta chains drawn from one sample of a study of spatial heterogeneity in lung cancer. Each CDR3 protein is one row after TCRdb ran MiXCR on the 5' RACE reads. The sample has roughly 70,000 distinct CDR3 sequences; roughly 15% are singletons. Sequencing was performed on PBMCs, taken at surgery. The receptors here all came from a male donor with early-stage non-small cell lung cancer. Each CDR3 is given with its conserved first and last residue. A D gene is named only where the DNA matches it firmly. Clone size is shown for a subset of rows, as once, few, many or a class of expanded clone.

V	J	size	D	CDR3	DNA
TRBV2	TRBJ2-7	few	NA	CASSRDGTYEQYF	TGTGCCAGCAGTCGGGACGGCACCTACGAGCAGTACTTC
TRBV2	TRBJ2-5	few	TRBD2	CASSTRERSGETQYF	TGTGCCAGCAGTACGCGGGAGCGTTCTGGGGAGACCCAGTACTTC
TRBV18	TRBJ2-7	NA	NA	CASSPGIVGGEQYF	TGTGCCAGCTCACCAGGGATAGTCGGTGGTGAGCAGTACTTC
TRBV5-1	TRBJ2-7	few	NA	CASSLAAQGMMEQYF	TGCGCCAGCAGCTTGGCCGCACAGGGAATGATGGAGCAGTACTTC
TRBV29-1	TRBJ2-7	NA	NA	CSVEETATYEQYF	TGCAGCGTTGAAGAGACCGCAACCTACGAGCAGTACTTC
TRBV7-8	TRBJ2-1	few	NA	CASSWGAYNEQFF	TGTGCCAGCAGCTGGGGGGCCTACAATGAGCAGTTCTTC
TRBV29-1	TRBJ2-1	few	NA	CSAPRGMSNEQFF	TGCAGCGCCCCTCGAGGGATGTCAAATGAGCAGTTCTTC
TRBV12-3/TRBV12-4	TRBJ1-5	many	NA	CASSLRVGSNQPQHF	TGTGCCAGCAGTTTACGAGTCGGATCCAATCAGCCCCAGCATTTT
TRBV5-1	TRBJ1-1	many	TRBD1	CASSLEGQGNSAFF	TGCGCCAGCAGCCTAGAAGGACAGGGAAATTCGGCTTTCTTT
TRBV2	TRBJ1-4	many	NA	CASSAGQGLGEKLFF	TGTGCCAGTTCCGCGGGTCAGGGGCTGGGTGAAAAACTGTTTTTT
TRBV19	TRBJ2-3	NA	NA	CASSIGWGSTDTQYF	TGTGCCAGTAGTATAGGGTGGGGAAGCACAGATACGCAGTATTTT
TRBV5-5	TRBJ2-7	many	TRBD1	CASEQGVNALEQYF	TGTGCCAGCGAACAGGGGGTTAATGCGTTGGAGCAGTACTTC
TRBV25-1	TRBJ1-2	many	NA	CASSGQGTPNYGYTF	TGTGCCAGCAGTGGTCAAGGGACCCCTAACTATGGCTACACCTTC
TRBV5-1	TRBJ1-4	many	TRBD1	CASSRTGFDEKLFF	TGCGCCAGCAGCCGGACAGGGTTTGATGAAAAACTGTTTTTT
TRBV20-1	TRBJ1-2	few	NA	CSAGPTGSNYGYTF	TGCAGTGCTGGGCCGACAGGCTCTAACTATGGCTACACCTTC
TRBV10-3	TRBJ2-7	few	NA	CAISERGEQYF	TGTGCCATCAGTGAAAGGGGGGAGCAGTACTTC
TRBV2	TRBJ2-5	NA	NA	CASSEYRVETQYF	TGTGCCAGCAGTGAATACAGGGTGGAGACCCAGTACTTC
TRBV21-1	TRBJ1-1	many	NA	CASSTRGGGAFF	TGTGCCAGCAGCACCCGGGGCGGAGGAGCTTTCTTT
TRBV7-2	TRBJ2-3	NA	NA	CASSLGVTDTQYF	TGTGCCAGCAGCTTAGGGGTAACAGATACGCAGTATTTT
TRBV28	TRBJ2-5	many	NA	CASSPVEFSHQETQYF	TGTGCCAGCAGTCCGGTCGAATTCTCCCACCAAGAGACCCAGTACTTC
TRBV3-1	TRBJ1-1	NA	NA	CASSLSDSTGTEAFF	TGTGCCAGCAGCTTGAGCGACAGTACGGGCACTGAAGCTTTCTTT
TRBV10-3	TRBJ1-6	NA	NA	CANRDTYNSPLHF	TGTGCCAACCGGGACACATATAATTCACCCCTCCACTTT
TRBV4-2	TRBJ2-1	NA	TRBD2	CASSQEGSGSNEQFF	TGTGCCAGCAGCCAAGAGGGAAGCGGGAGCAATGAGCAGTTCTTC
TRBV4-2	TRBJ2-3	many	TRBD1	CASSQRPGQGSEDTQYF	TGTGCCAGCAGCCAACGACCGGGACAGGGTTCTGAAGATACGCAGTATTTT
TRBV30	TRBJ1-5	NA	NA	CAWSVQGRNQPQHF	TGTGCCTGGAGTGTACAGGGCCGCAATCAGCCCCAGCATTTT
TRBV12-3/TRBV12-4	TRBJ1-1	NA	NA	CASSAQLNTEAFF	TGTGCCAGCTCGGCGCAGCTGAACACTGAAGCTTTCTTT
TRBV20-1	TRBJ1-5	NA	TRBD1	CSANRGTGVSNQPQHF	TGCAGTGCTAACCGCGGGACAGGCGTTAGCAATCAGCCCCAGCATTTT
TRBV7-9	TRBJ1-1	NA	TRBD1	CASSDHDKTGYAEAFF	TGTGCCAGCAGCGACCACGATAAGACAGGGTACGCTGAAGCTTTCTTT
TRBV4-3	TRBJ2-3	many	TRBD2	CASSPWTSGDPSTDTQYF	TGCGCCAGCAGCCCCTGGACTAGCGGGGATCCTAGCACAGATACGCAGTATTTT
TRBV5-1	TRBJ1-2	many	NA	CASSPTGDYGYTF	TGCGCCAGCAGCCCAACAGGAGACTATGGCTACACCTTC
TRBV19	TRBJ1-1	few	NA	CASRHLGTEAFF	TGTGCCAGTAGGCATCTGGGCACTGAAGCTTTCTTT
TRBV7-9	TRBJ1-2	NA	NA	CASSTDGLDGYTF	TGTGCCAGCAGCACGGACGGATTAGATGGCTACACCTTC
TRBV18	TRBJ2-5	NA	TRBD2	CASSLVAGIQETQYF	TGTGCCAGCTCACTCGTAGCGGGGATCCAAGAGACCCAGTACTTC
TRBV6-1	TRBJ1-6	few	NA	CASSLGPYNSPLHF	TGTGCCAGCTCACTGGGACCCTATAATTCACCCCTCCACTTT
TRBV9	TRBJ1-5	few	NA	CASSVDGYSNQPQHF	TGTGCCAGCAGCGTAGACGGGTATAGCAATCAGCCCCAGCATTTT
TRBV7-9	TRBJ2-5	NA	TRBD1	CASSPGQGQETQYF	TGTGCCAGCAGCCCCGGACAGGGACAAGAGACCCAGTACTTC
TRBV5-6	TRBJ2-1	once	TRBD1	CASSWGTGVREQFF	TGTGCCAGCAGCTGGGGGACAGGGGTGCGTGAGCAGTTCTTC
TRBV10-1	TRBJ1-5	many	NA	CASSEEVRNLYSNQPQHF	TGCGCCAGCAGTGAGGAAGTCAGGAACTTGTATAGCAATCAGCCCCAGCATTTT
TRBV14	TRBJ2-5	NA	NA	CASSQTSIGTQYF	TGTGCCAGCAGCCAAACCTCTATCGGGACCCAGTACTTC
TRBV25-1	TRBJ2-7	NA	TRBD2	CASPVGLAGGPRAYEQYF	TGTGCCAGCCCTGTAGGTCTAGCGGGAGGGCCTAGGGCCTACGAGCAGTACTTC
TRBV7-7	TRBJ2-1	many	TRBD1	CASSPSTGEWNEQFF	TGTGCCAGCAGCCCGTCGACAGGGGAGTGGAATGAGCAGTTCTTC
TRBV4-1	TRBJ1-1	many	NA	CASSQGLSNTEAFF	TGCGCCAGCAGCCAAGGGCTATCGAACACTGAAGCTTTCTTT
TRBV28	TRBJ1-5	few	NA	CASSLKTGQPQHF	TGTGCCAGCAGCCTCAAAACAGGGCAGCCCCAGCATTTT
TRBV20-1	TRBJ1-2	few	NA	CSANPGVAGYGYTF	TGCAGTGCGAACCCAGGGGTTGCCGGCTATGGCTACACCTTC
TRBV12-3/TRBV12-4	TRBJ1-1	many	NA	CASSLYAGRTEAFF	TGTGCCAGCAGTTTGTACGCTGGGCGAACTGAAGCTTTCTTT
TRBV7-9	TRBJ2-7	few	NA	CASSSVGAGSSYEQYF	TGTGCCAGCAGCTCCGTAGGGGCGGGGAGCTCCTACGAGCAGTACTTC
TRBV6-5	TRBJ1-2	NA	NA	CASSYSISQVSSGYTF	TGTGCCAGCAGTTACTCGATTAGTCAGGTTTCTAGCGGCTACACCTTC